The 18 T cell receptor beta chains given below trace back to one sample, sequenced in a study of blood T cell repertoires in COVID-19. Data came from immunoSEQ multiplex PCR; TCRdb stores just in-frame clones and leaves some out. This sample has a few hundred thousand clones, with about 85% found just once. The sequencing sample was made of PBMCs or T cells enriched from blood (not recorded which). The receptors shown here come from a woman in her forties or fifties who had recovered from COVID-19.

Here the CDR3 DNA reads TGTGCCAGCAGCTTACAGGGAACTAATGAAAAACTGTTTTTT. It translates to CASSLQGTNEKLFF. The rearrangement links TRBV5-4 to TRBJ1-4, with a possible D match to TRBD1 (6 bases). The germline V gene encodes CDR1 SGHNT and CDR2 YYREEE (reference sequence). Trimming pared 2 bases from V and 1 base from J, leaving 6 bases between. The CDR3 has 14 amino acids.

V gene TRBV4-1 combines with J gene TRBJ1-6; 7 bases map to TRBD1. V was pared by 1 base and J by 4 bases, with 13 bases of the junction left unmatched. The length of the CDR3 is 19 residues. The V gene's germline CDR1 is MGHRA and CDR2 YSYEKL. The CDR3 here is CASSQGSNARGAYNSPLHF. In nucleotides, the CDR3 is TGCGCCAGCAGCCAAGGGAGTAACGCCAGGGGGGCTTATAATTCACCCCTCCACTTT.

The chain is built from TRBV3-1 (or the pseudogene TRBV3-2) and TRBJ1-2, with 7 bases lining up with TRBD1. V gave up 4 bases and J gave up 1 base; unmatched junction bases: 6. CDR3 size: 15 residues. Germline V gene data show CDR1 as LGHDT and CDR2 as YNNKEL (reference sequence). The CDR3 is CASSPGTAINYGYTF. The CDR3 DNA follows: TGTGCCAGCAGCCCCGGGACAGCAATTAACTATGGCTACACCTTC.

The chain joins TRBV9 to TRBJ1-6; TRBD1 agrees at 7 bases. The CDR3 sequence is 16 residues long. CDR1 and CDR2 (germline): SGDLS, YYNGEE. The V and J ends lost 3 bases and 8 bases, in that order; junction bases with no gene match: 11. CDR3 amino acids: CASSATGASPDSPLHF. DNA of the CDR3: TGTGCCAGCAGCGCAACAGGGGCGAGCCCTGATTCACCCCTCCACTTT. The variable domain in full, completed from reference TRBV9 and TRBJ1-6, reads DSGVTQTPKHLITATGQRVTLRCSPRSGDLSVYWYQQSLDQGLQFLIQYYNGEERAKGNILERFSAQQFPDLHSELNLSSLELGDSALYFCASSATGASPDSPLHFGNGTRLTVT.

The chain combines TRBV29-1 with TRBJ1-2; 9 bases align to TRBD1. Germline V gives CDR1 SQVTM, CDR2 ANQGSEA. This CDR3 comprises 12 residues. The V gene end was trimmed by 4 bases and the J gene end by 5 bases; junction bases not matched to a gene: 2. CDR3 region: CSVGTGEYGYTF. DNA for the CDR3: TGCAGCGTTGGGACAGGGGAATATGGCTACACCTTC.

The chain has TRBV27 and TRBJ2-1; D possibly corresponds to TRBD1 (5 bases). V lost 2 bases and J lost 6, with 14 bases in between. There are 15 residues in the CDR3. Germline V gene lookup returns CDR1 MNHEY and CDR2 SMNVEV (reference sequence). The CDR3: CASSLRWTRTNEQFF. The CDR3 region has the DNA TGTGCCAGCAGTTTAAGGTGGACACGGACCAATGAGCAGTTCTTC.

On this clone: A read error may produce the germline difference seen at one junction end. The rearrangement uses TRBV24-1 and TRBJ1-2; 9 bases match TRBD1. The CDR3 length is 14 residues. The germline V gene has CDR1 KGHDR and CDR2 SFDVKD. CDR3 loop: CATSEGQGSSALDF. In DNA, the CDR3 is TGTGCCACCAGTGAGGGACAGGGTAGTTCGGCGCTCGACTTC.

The gene calls are TRBV25-1 and TRBJ2-2, with 7 bases lining up with TRBD1. The CDR3 spans 14 residues. Germline CDR1 and CDR2: MGHDK and SYGVNS. V was pared by 5 bases and J by 6 bases, with 6 bases of the junction left unmatched. DNA for the CDR3: TGTGCCAGCAGTCAGCGACAGGGAGCCGGGGAGCTGTTTTTT. Protein sequence: CASSQRQGAGELFF.

The rearrangement uses TRBV13 and TRBJ2-3, with TRBD1 identical over 12 bases. The trim removed 5 bases at V and 5 bases at J, leaving 5 bases unmatched. The CDR3 runs to 15 residues. Germline loops: CDR1 PRHDT, CDR2 FYEKMQ (reference sequence). The CDR3 nucleotides are TGTGCCAGCAGCCCGGGACAGGGGGCAGTAGATACGCAGTATTTT. It yields the protein CASSPGQGAVDTQYF.

V usage is TRBV28 and J usage is TRBJ2-1; no clear D. Trimming left V 6 bases short and J 5 bases short, with 23 bases between. The germline V gene encodes CDR1 MDHEN and CDR2 SYDVKM. The CDR3 sequence is 17 residues long. The CDR3 sequence is CASSTTSGWVRNNEQFF. As DNA, the CDR3 is TGTGCCAGCAGCACGACGAGTGGCTGGGTGAGGAACAATGAGCAGTTCTTC.

This rearrangement joins TRBV24-1 to TRBJ2-7; 7 bases match TRBD1. Per germline, CDR1 KGHDR and CDR2 SFDVKD. This CDR3 is built from 14 residues. The V gene end was trimmed by 4 bases and the J gene end by 5 bases; junction bases not matched to a gene: 7. This chain's CDR3 is CATSDPGQRNEQYF. In nucleotides, the CDR3 is TGTGCCACCAGTGACCCGGGACAGAGAAACGAGCAGTACTTC.

The chain has TRBV11-2 and TRBJ1-2, with TRBD1 as a possible D gene (6 bases). Trimming removed 6 bases from V and 7 bases from J, with 15 bases in between. CDR1 and CDR2 (germline): SGHAT, FQNNGV. The CDR3 totals 13 residues. The CDR3 DNA reads as TGTGCCAGCAGAGATCAAGGGGGTGGTGGCTACACCTTC. Amino acid sequence: CASRDQGGGGYTF.

The CDR3 region is CASSLSVRVESPLHF. The CDR3 DNA reads as TGTGCCAGCAGTTTATCTGTCAGGGTGGAATCACCCCTCCACTTT. The V call is TRBV27, the J call TRBJ1-6, with a possible D match to TRBD1 (5 bases). Looked up from germline, CDR1 is MNHEY and CDR2 is SMNVEV (reference sequence). The CDR3 sequence is 15 residues long. The germline V and J ends were trimmed by 0 bases and 10 bases, with 13 bases remaining between them.

The chain couples TRBV10-3 to TRBJ1-2; possibly TRBD1 for D (6 bases). This CDR3 comprises 15 residues. Trimming left V 4 bases short and J 4 bases short, with 16 bases between. Germline assignment: CDR1 ENHRY and CDR2 SYGVKD. The CDR3 coding sequence is TGTGCCATCAGTGGCCTGGGAGGGGGAAGCTATGGCTACACCTTC. Residues: CAISGLGGGSYGYTF.

The CDR3 coding sequence is TGCGCCAGCAGCTTGAACGGGGAATTTGGTGGCTACACCTTC. It yields the protein CASSLNGEFGGYTF. The chain employs TRBV5-1 and TRBJ1-2; D is undetermined. The V gene lost 1 base and the J gene lost 7 bases, with 14 bases spanning the gap. The CDR3 loop spans 14 amino acids. Germline V CDR1 and CDR2: SGHRS, YFSETQ.

The chain couples TRBV6-5 to TRBJ1-1; D is undetermined. V lost 2 bases, J lost 0 bases, and 10 bases lay in between. This CDR3 is built from 15 residues. The V gene's germline CDR1 is MNHEY and CDR2 SVGAGI. The CDR3 sequence: CASSYAALMNTEAFF. The CDR3 DNA sequence: TGTGCCAGCAGTTACGCGGCCCTTATGAACACTGAAGCTTTCTTT.

V gene TRBV11-2 combines with J gene TRBJ1-2, with a possible D match to TRBD1 (5 bases). Trimming removed 5 bases from V and 6 bases from J, with 10 bases in between. The CDR3 contains 12 residues. Germline V gene data show CDR1 as SGHAT and CDR2 as FQNNGV. The CDR3 DNA sequence: TGTGCCAGCAGCCCGCAGGGAAATGGCTACACCTTC. Translating gives CASSPQGNGYTF.

The rearrangement joins TRBV13 to TRBJ1-2; 10 bases line up with TRBD1. The CDR3 runs to 14 residues. V lost 5 bases to trimming and J lost 8 bases; unmatched junction nucleotides: 8. The germline V gene has CDR1 PRHDT and CDR2 FYEKMQ (reference sequence). CDR3 sequence: CASSLEDRGFGYTF. The CDR3, as DNA: TGTGCCAGCAGCCTAGAGGACAGGGGGTTCGGCTACACCTTC. The full variable domain, in which reference TRBV13 and TRBJ1-2 provide the parts outside the CDR3, is AAGVIQSPRHLIKEKRETATLKCYPIPRHDTVYWYQQGPGQDPQFLISFYEKMQSDKGSIPDRFSAQQFSDYHSELNMSSLELGDSALYFCASSLEDRGFGYTFGSGTRLTVV.